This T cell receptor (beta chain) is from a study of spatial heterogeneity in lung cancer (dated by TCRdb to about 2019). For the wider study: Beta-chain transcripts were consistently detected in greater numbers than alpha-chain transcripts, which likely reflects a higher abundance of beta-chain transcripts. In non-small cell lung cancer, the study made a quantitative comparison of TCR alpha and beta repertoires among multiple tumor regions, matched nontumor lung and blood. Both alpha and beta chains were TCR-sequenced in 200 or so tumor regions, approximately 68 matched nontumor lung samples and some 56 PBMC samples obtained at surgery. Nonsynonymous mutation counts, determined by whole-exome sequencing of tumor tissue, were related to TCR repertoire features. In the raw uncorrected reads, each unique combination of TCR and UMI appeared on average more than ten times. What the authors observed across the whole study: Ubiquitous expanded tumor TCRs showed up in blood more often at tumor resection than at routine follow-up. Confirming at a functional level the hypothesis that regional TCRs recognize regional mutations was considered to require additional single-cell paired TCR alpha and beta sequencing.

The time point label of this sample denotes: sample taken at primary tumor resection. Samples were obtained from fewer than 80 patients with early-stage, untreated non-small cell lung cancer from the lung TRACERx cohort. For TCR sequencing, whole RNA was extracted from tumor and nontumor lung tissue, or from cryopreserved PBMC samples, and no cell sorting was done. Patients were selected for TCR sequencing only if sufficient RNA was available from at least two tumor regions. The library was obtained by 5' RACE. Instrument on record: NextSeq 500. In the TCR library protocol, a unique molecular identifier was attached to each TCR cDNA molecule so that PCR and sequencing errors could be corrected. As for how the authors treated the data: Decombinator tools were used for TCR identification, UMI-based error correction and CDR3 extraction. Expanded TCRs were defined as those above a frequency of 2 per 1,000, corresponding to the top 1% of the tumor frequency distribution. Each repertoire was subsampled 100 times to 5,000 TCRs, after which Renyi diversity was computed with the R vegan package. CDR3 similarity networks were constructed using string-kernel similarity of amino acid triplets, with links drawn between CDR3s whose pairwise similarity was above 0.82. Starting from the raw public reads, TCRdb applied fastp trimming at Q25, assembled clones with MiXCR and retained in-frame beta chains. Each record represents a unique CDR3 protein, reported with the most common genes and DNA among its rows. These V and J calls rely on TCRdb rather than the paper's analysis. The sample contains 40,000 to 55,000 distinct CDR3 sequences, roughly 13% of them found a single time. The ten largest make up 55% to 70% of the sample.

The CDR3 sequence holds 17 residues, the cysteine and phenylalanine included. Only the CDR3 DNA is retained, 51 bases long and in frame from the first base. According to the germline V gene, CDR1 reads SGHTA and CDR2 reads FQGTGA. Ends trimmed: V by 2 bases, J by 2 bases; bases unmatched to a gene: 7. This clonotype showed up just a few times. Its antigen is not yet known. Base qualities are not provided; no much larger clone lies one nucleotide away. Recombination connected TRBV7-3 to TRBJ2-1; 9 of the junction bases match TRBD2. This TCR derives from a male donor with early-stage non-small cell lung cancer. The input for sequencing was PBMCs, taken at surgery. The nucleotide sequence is TGTGCCAGCAGCTTAGACCCGGCGGGAGGGCCCTACAATGAGCAGTTCTTC. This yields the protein CASSLDPAGGPYNEQFF.